Detailed here is one TCR beta chain. The CDR3 is made up of 14 amino acids. Between the trimmed V and J ends, which lost 0 bases and 4 bases, there was a span of 10 bases. CDR1 SGHNT and CDR2 YYREEE come from the germline V gene (reference sequence). The data originate from a study of shared T cell receptors in the human thymus. Measured with immunoSEQ multiplex PCR; TCRdb has only the in-frame clones, and not every one. The sample consists of around 730,000 clones, 80% to 90% of them appearing once. These data also formed part of another study, on human thymus T cells. From that paper: Donors were healthy Finnish infants having corrective surgery for congenital heart defects. It looked as if thymic and blood repertoires used V and J genes in a biased way. Highly overlapping thymic repertoires in unrelated individuals were reported by related research.

This chain links TRBV5-4 with TRBJ1-2, with D unresolved. This clonotype originated in a girl under three years old with a congenital heart defect. Sequencing used thymocytes. The CDR3 loop reads CASSLARGGYGYTF. The CDR3 DNA reads as TGTGCCAGCAGCTTGGCTCGGGGTGGCTATGGCTACACCTTC.